This entry features one T cell receptor (beta chain) sequence. TCRdb re-clonotyped the PCR reads through MiXCR. Altogether nearly 25,000 clones are present, around 28% being singletons, with the ten largest covering around 16%. This sample is part of a study of metastatic and nonmetastatic thyroid tumors. At the level of the study: Malignant thyroid and benign thyroid patients provided blood and tumor or nodule tissue whose repertoires were compared.

This CDR3 has 14 residues. Trimming shortened V by 6 bases and J by 0 bases, and 9 bases separated the two germline ends. Looked up from germline, CDR1 is SNHLY and CDR2 is FYNNEI. None of the patients had undergone any treatment ahead of thyroid surgery. The sequencing input was blood. The clonotype was recovered from a male donor with papillary thyroid cancer or a benign thyroid nodule (not recorded which). Some clones in this sample may be carry-over from other donors' samples. The chain uses TRBV2 and TRBJ1-5, with a tentative D call TRBD1 (5 bases). CDR3 protein: CASRHDSSNQPQHF. The CDR3 nucleotides are TGTGCCAGCAGACACGACAGTAGCAATCAGCCCCAGCATTTT.